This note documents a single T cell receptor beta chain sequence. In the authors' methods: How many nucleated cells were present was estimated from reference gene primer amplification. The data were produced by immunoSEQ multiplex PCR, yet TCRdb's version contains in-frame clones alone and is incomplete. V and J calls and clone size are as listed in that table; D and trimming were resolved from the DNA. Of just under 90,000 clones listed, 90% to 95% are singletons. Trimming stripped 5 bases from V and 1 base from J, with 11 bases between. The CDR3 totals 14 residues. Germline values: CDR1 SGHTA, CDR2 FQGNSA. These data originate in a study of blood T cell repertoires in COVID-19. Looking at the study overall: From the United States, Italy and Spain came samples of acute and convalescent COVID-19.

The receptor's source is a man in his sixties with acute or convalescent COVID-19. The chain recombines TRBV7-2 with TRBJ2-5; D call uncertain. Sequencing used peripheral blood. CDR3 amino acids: CASSLGPGQETQYF. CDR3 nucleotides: TGTGCCAGCAGCCTCGGTCCCGGCCAAGAGACCCAGTACTTC.